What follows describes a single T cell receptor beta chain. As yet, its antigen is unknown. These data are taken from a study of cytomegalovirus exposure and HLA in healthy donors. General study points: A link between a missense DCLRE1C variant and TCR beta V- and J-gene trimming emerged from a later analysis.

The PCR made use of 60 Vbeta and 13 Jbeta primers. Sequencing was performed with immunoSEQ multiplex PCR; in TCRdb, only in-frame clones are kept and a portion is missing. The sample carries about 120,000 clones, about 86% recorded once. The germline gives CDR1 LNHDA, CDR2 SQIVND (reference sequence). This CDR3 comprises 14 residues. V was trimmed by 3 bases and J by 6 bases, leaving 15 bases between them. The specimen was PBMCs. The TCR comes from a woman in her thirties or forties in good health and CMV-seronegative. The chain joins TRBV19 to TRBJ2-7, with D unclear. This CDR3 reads CASSMSQTSGEQYF. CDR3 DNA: TGTGCCAGTAGTATGTCCCAAACTTCAGGCGAGCAGTACTTC.